One TCR beta chain is described in this entry. What it recognizes is unknown. The library targeted TCRbeta and was prepared with unique molecular identifiers. One entry per CDR3 protein, called by TCRdb with MiXCR from the PCR reads. The sample has about 130,000 distinct CDR3 sequences, roughly 10% seen once. The sample is drawn from a study of T-cell reconstitution after alpha-beta-depleted transplantation in children. Study-level points and caveats: The authors attributed T-cell counts and diversity one year after transplant mostly to newly produced T cells. The origin of high day-60 TCRbeta diversity in some patients lay in surviving recipient T cells and thymic progenitors. Several hundred rapidly expanded clones from non-depleted graft cells reportedly supplied alpha-beta T cells about two months post-transplant.

The V gene lost 5 bases and the J gene lost 7 bases, with 15 bases spanning the gap. In germline, CDR1 is SEHNR, CDR2 FQNEAQ (reference sequence). The CDR3 length is 14 residues. Sequences were derived from PBMCs, mostly from graft donor cells, sampled 180 days after TCRalphabeta/CD19-depleted stem cell transplant. The TCR sequence derives from a girl under three years old who had a stem cell transplant for combined immunodeficiency, so the T cells may come from the graft donor. The V call is TRBV7-9, the J call TRBJ1-5; no firm D call. The CDR3 protein is CASSLSPIIQPQHF. The CDR3 DNA is TGTGCCAGCAGCCTTTCCCCCATCATCCAGCCCCAGCATTTT. The entire variable domain, with the rest obtained from reference TRBV7-9 and TRBJ1-5, is as follows: DTGVSQNPRHKITKRGQNVTFRCDPISEHNRLYWYRQTLGQGPEFLTYFQNEAQLEKSRLLSDRFSAERPKGSFSTLEIQRTEQGDSAMYLCASSLSPIIQPQHFGDGTRLSIL.